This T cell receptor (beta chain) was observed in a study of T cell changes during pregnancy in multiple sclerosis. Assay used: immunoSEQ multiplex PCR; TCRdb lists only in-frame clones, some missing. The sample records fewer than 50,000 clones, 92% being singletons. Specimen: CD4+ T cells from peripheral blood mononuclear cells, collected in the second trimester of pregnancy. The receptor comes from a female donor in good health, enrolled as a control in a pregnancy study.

The CDR3 here is CASRKGDEKLFF. CDR3 nucleotide sequence: TGTGCCAGCAGGAAGGGGGATGAAAAACTGTTTTTT. The chain recombines TRBV7-2 with TRBJ1-4; D is possibly TRBD1 (6 bases). V lost 6 bases and J lost 6, with 8 bases in between. CDR3 size: 12 residues. Germline V gene lookup returns CDR1 SGHTA and CDR2 FQGNSA.